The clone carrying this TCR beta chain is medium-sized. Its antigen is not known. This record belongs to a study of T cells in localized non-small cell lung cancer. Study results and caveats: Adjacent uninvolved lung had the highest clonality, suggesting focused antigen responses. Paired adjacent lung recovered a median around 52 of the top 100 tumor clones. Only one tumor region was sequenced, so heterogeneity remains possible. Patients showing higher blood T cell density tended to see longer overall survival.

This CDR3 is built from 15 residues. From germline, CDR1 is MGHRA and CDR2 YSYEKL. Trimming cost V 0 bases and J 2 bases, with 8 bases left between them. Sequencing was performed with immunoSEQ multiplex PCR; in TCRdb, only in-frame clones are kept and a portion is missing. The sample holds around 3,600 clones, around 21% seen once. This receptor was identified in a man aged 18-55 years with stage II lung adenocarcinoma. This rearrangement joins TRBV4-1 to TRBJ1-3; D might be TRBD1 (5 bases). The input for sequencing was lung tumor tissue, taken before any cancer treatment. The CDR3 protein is CASSQDSGPGNTIYF. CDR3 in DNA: TGCGCCAGCAGCCAAGATTCAGGGCCTGGAAACACCATATATTTT.